The 13 T cell receptor beta chains below were found in one sample sequenced in a study of cytomegalovirus exposure and HLA in healthy donors. PCR involved 60 Vbeta and 13 Jbeta primers. Some clones are missing from TCRdb's copy, which holds only in-frame ones; the method was immunoSEQ multiplex PCR. The sample shows about 150,000 clones, roughly 80% of them seen only once. Sequenced material: PBMCs. The receptor source for this set is a woman in her forties in good health and CMV-seronegative.

The chain recombines TRBV19 with TRBJ1-4, with a tentative D call TRBD1 (6 bases). V lost 0 bases and J lost 8, with 16 bases in between. This CDR3 region has 16 residues. Germline V gene data show CDR1 as LNHDA and CDR2 as SQIVND (reference sequence). The CDR3 spells CASSIERTADREKLFF. The DNA for the CDR3 is TGTGCCAGTAGTATAGAGCGGACAGCCGATCGCGAAAAACTGTTTTTT.

This clone has only a few counts. The chain joins TRBV6-5 to TRBJ2-1; the D gene is possibly TRBD2 (6 bases). The germline V gene encodes CDR1 MNHEY and CDR2 SVGAGI. The length of the CDR3 is 12 residues. Trimming removed 11 bases at V and 6 bases at J, with 14 bases between. The CDR3 protein is CASVTRFNEQFF. In nucleotides, the CDR3 is TGTGCCTCAGTGACTAGGTTCAATGAGCAGTTCTTC.

The gene calls are TRBV28 and TRBJ2-7, with TRBD1 matching over 9 bases. Trimming cost V 5 bases and J 6 bases; bases outside gene matches: 5. Germline lookup yields CDR1 MDHEN and CDR2 SYDVKM. This CDR3 contains 13 residues. Written as DNA, the CDR3 is TGTGCCAGCAGTCCGGGACAGGGCGGCGAGCAGTACTTC. It encodes CASSPGQGGEQYF.

This clone was found once. This chain connects TRBV10-2 to TRBJ2-1, with TRBD2 identical over 7 bases. Germline lookup yields CDR1 WSHSY and CDR2 SAAADI. The CDR3 extends over 15 amino acids. The junction had 4 bases not matched to a gene; V was cut back by 1 base and J by 4 bases. The CDR3 spells CASSEYGGGYNEQFF. CDR3 in DNA: TGCGCCAGCAGTGAGTACGGCGGGGGTTACAATGAGCAGTTCTTC.

The CDR3: CASSQIGRAYEQYF. The CDR3, as DNA: TGTGCCAGCAGCCAGATTGGGCGGGCCTACGAGCAGTACTTC. The chain combines TRBV7-9 with TRBJ2-7; maybe TRBD2 (5 bases). Trimming took 5 bases from V and 2 from J, leaving 13 bases between them. The CDR3 is 14 amino acids. Germline lookup yields CDR1 SEHNR and CDR2 FQNEAQ (reference sequence).

This clone has a handful of counts. J is TRBJ1-2 and V is TRBV2; the D gene is possibly TRBD1 (6 bases). The CDR3 sequence is 13 residues long. Deletions cut 6 bases from V and 5 bases from J, with 13 bases between. Germline lookup yields CDR1 SNHLY and CDR2 FYNNEI. The CDR3 bases are TGTGCCAGCAGCCTCGTTACAGGGTATGGCTACACCTTC. Protein sequence: CASSLVTGYGYTF.

This chain joins TRBV2 and TRBJ2-2, with D maybe TRBD1 (6 bases). The CDR3 is made up of 14 amino acids. The V end lost 6 bases, the J end lost 4 bases, and 12 bases lay between the germline ends. Germline CDR1 and CDR2: SNHLY and FYNNEI. The CDR3 here is CASSLGAFTGELFF. The CDR3 DNA sequence: TGTGCCAGCAGCCTGGGGGCGTTCACCGGGGAGCTGTTTTTT.

The chain couples TRBV29-1 to TRBJ1-1, with TRBD1 as a possible D gene (5 bases). The CDR3 loop spans 14 amino acids. CDR1 SQVTM and CDR2 ANQGSEA come from the germline V gene. Trimming left V 7 bases short and J 5 bases short, with 20 bases between. The CDR3 coding sequence is TGCAGCGGCAAAAGGGGCGGTAAAGGGACTGAAGCTTTCTTT. This gives the protein CSGKRGGKGTEAFF.

V usage is TRBV5-1 and J usage is TRBJ2-5, with TRBD2 matching over 8 bases. Germline V gene data show CDR1 as SGHRS and CDR2 as YFSETQ. The CDR3 contains 17 residues. With V trimmed by 2 bases and J by 1 base, 10 bases remained unmatched. This chain's CDR3 is CASSLPGGESRQETQYF. In DNA form, the CDR3 reads TGCGCCAGCAGCTTACCGGGGGGGGAGTCTCGCCAAGAGACCCAGTACTTC.

The chain couples TRBV5-1 to TRBJ2-7; 10 positions match TRBD2. This CDR3 is 16 amino acids long. Germline V gives CDR1 SGHRS, CDR2 YFSETQ. Trimming cost V 3 bases and J 4 bases; bases outside gene matches: 10. CDR3: CASSSQGSGRGYEQYF. DNA of the CDR3: TGCGCCAGCAGCTCCCAGGGAAGCGGGAGGGGGTACGAGCAGTACTTC.

The rearrangement links TRBV18 to TRBJ1-1; no clear D. Looked up from germline, CDR1 is KGHSH and CDR2 is LQKENI. This CDR3 comprises 15 residues. The V end was cut by 5 bases, the J end by 1 base, with 14 bases between. The CDR3 is CASSGSSPWNTEAFF. The CDR3 DNA is TGTGCCAGCTCAGGTAGTTCCCCGTGGAACACTGAAGCTTTCTTT. The full variable domain, in which reference TRBV18 and TRBJ1-1 provide the parts outside the CDR3, is NAGVMQNPRHLVRRRGQEARLRCSPMKGHSHVYWYRQLPEEGLKFMVYLQKENIIDESGMPKERFSAEFPKEGPSILRIQQVVRGDSAAYFCASSGSSPWNTEAFFGQGTRLTVV.

The chain joins TRBV7-9 to TRBJ1-5; D unresolved. Germline V gives CDR1 SEHNR, CDR2 FQNEAQ (reference sequence). V gave up 1 base and J gave up 5 bases, with 9 bases separating them. The length of the CDR3 is 14 residues. The CDR3 bases are TGTGCCAGCAGCTTAGAGCACGTAGATCAGCCCCAGCATTTT. Protein product: CASSLEHVDQPQHF.

The chain is built from TRBV28 and TRBJ1-5, with 7 bases matching TRBD1. The V segment lost 6 bases and the J segment 3 bases; nucleotides outside the gene matches: 2. This CDR3 spans 13 amino acids. Germline CDR1 MDHEN, CDR2 SYDVKM. DNA for the CDR3: TGTGCCAGCAGGACAGGGAACAATCAGCCCCAGCATTTT. Its protein is CASRTGNNQPQHF.